One sample yielded the 17 T cell receptor beta chains listed below, sequenced in a study of T-cell reconstitution after alpha-beta-depleted transplantation in children (dated by TCRdb to 2015 to 2016). Taken with the paper, the label for treatment or condition translates to: allogeneic hematopoietic cell transplantation with graft depleted of TCRalphabeta T cells and CD19 B cells. The protocol used for the library was PCR. TCRdb names Illumina HiSeq 2500 as the instrument used. To normalize quantification of the TCRbeta repertoire, the TCR libraries were built with molecular barcoding that relied on unique molecular identifiers. TCRdb reran the public reads through fastp at Q25 and MiXCR, keeping productive beta chains. Rows with one shared CDR3 protein collapse into an entry with the most common genes and DNA. A total of approximately 800,000 distinct CDR3 sequences appear in this sample, less than 20% of them only once. Together, the top ten hold around 5% of the sample.

Sequencing was performed on PBMCs, mostly from graft donor cells, taken 360 days after TCRalphabeta/CD19-depleted stem cell transplant. The receptors were sampled from a male patient between 10 and 17 years old who had a stem cell transplant for acute lymphoblastic leukemia, so the T cells may come from the graft donor.

This chain links TRBV18 with TRBJ2-5, with no clear D. Trimming shortened V by 2 bases and J by 1 base, and 8 bases separated the two germline ends. The CDR3 sequence is 14 residues long. Per the germline V gene, CDR1 is KGHSH and CDR2 is LQKENI. The CDR3 region has the DNA TGTGCCAGCTCACCAAAGGCACTCCAAGAGACCCAGTACTTC. This translates into CASSPKALQETQYF.

This clonotype was seen only once. The rearrangement joins TRBV10-3 to TRBJ2-2, with D perhaps matching TRBD1 or TRBD2 (5 bases each). The CDR3 length is 14 residues. Germline values: CDR1 ENHRY, CDR2 SYGVKD. The germline V and J ends were trimmed by 6 bases and 2 bases, with 10 bases remaining between them. CDR3 bases: TGTGCCATCAGGGGGGACCCTAACACCGGGGAGCTGTTTTTT. Amino acid sequence: CAIRGDPNTGELFF.

This clonotype was seen a few times. The gene calls are TRBV7-9 and TRBJ2-7; 9 nucleotides match TRBD2. Germline V gene data show CDR1 as SEHNR and CDR2 as FQNEAQ (reference sequence). V lost 3 bases, J lost 4 bases, and 13 bases stayed unmatched. The CDR3 is 17 amino acids. The CDR3 reads CASSFGYLTSGEYEQYF. The CDR3 DNA follows: TGTGCCAGCAGCTTCGGCTATTTGACTAGCGGTGAATACGAGCAGTACTTC.

The chain combines TRBV11-1 with TRBJ2-5; TRBD1 matches 9 bases. Germline trimming cut 3 bases from V and 6 bases from J; bases unmatched to any gene: 8. CDR3 size: 15 residues. CDR1 is SGHAT, CDR2 FQDESV, per germline (reference sequence). DNA of the CDR3: TGTGCCAGCAGCTTGACTGGGACAGGGTTTAAGACCCAGTACTTC. Its protein product is CASSLTGTGFKTQYF.

This chain uses TRBV21-1 with TRBJ2-7; the table's D call of TRBD2 was not tested on the DNA. TRBV21-1 is marked as a pseudogene. The CDR3 contains 16 residues. CDR3 nucleotide sequence: TGTGCCAGCAGCAAAGCGCAGAGACTAGCGAGCTACGAGCAGTACTTC. This encodes CASSKAQRLASYEQYF.

V and J are TRBV5-1 and TRBJ1-1; 8 positions agree with TRBD1. V lost 2 bases, J lost 4 bases, and 4 bases stayed unmatched. Germline assignment: CDR1 SGHRS and CDR2 YFSETQ. The CDR3 is made up of 14 amino acids. As DNA, the CDR3 is TGCGCCAGCAGCTTTTCTACAGGGGGCACTGAAGCTTTCTTT. This gives the protein CASSFSTGGTEAFF.

The chain has TRBV7-9 and TRBJ2-1; possible D gene TRBD2, 5 bases. The CDR3 length is 17 residues. CDR1 and CDR2 (germline): SEHNR, FQNEAQ (reference sequence). The V end lost 1 base, the J end lost 2 bases, and 15 bases lay between the germline ends. CDR3 DNA sequence: TGTGCCAGCAGCTTAGATTGGCAGCGGCGGACCTACAATGAGCAGTTCTTC. Residues: CASSLDWQRRTYNEQFF.

The chain carries TRBV2 and TRBJ1-1; unclear D gene. CDR1 and CDR2 from the germline V gene are SNHLY and FYNNEI. The CDR3 totals 14 residues. The V end was cut by 5 bases, the J end by 4 bases, with 14 bases between. For the CDR3, the DNA is TGTGCCAGCAGTCCCAACACTCAGCCCACTGAAGCTTTCTTT. This encodes CASSPNTQPTEAFF.

This clonotype showed up just a few times. The chain joins TRBV29-1 to TRBJ1-2, with 12 bases lining up with TRBD1. CDR1 SQVTM and CDR2 ANQGSEA come from the germline V gene. The CDR3 loop spans 14 amino acids. V lost 6 bases, J lost 8 bases, and 10 bases stayed unmatched. This chain's CDR3 is CSVEPGQGARGYTF. Written as DNA, the CDR3 is TGCAGCGTAGAACCGGGACAGGGGGCGCGGGGCTACACCTTC.

This clonotype has more than one count but fewer than ten. The chain couples TRBV27 to TRBJ2-3, with 8 bases that match TRBD2. Germline values: CDR1 MNHEY, CDR2 SMNVEV (reference sequence). This CDR3 is built from 17 residues. Losses at the gene ends were 7 bases for V and 6 bases for J; bases not matched to a gene: 18. CDR3 amino acids: CASKKGPGLGIADTQYF. DNA of the CDR3: TGTGCCAGCAAAAAGGGACCGGGACTAGGCATAGCGGATACGCAGTATTTT.

This clonotype was detected only a few times. The chain links TRBV2 to TRBJ2-1; possibly TRBD2 for D (6 bases). The CDR3 is made up of 14 amino acids. Germline CDR1 is SNHLY and CDR2 is FYNNEI. The V end lost 8 bases, the J end lost 12 bases, and 23 bases lay between the germline ends. CDR3: CASPPLVSGGGQFF. The CDR3 DNA reads as TGTGCCAGCCCCCCGCTAGTTAGTGGGGGAGGGCAGTTCTTC.

This chain joins TRBV7-3 and TRBJ2-1; 8 bases agree with TRBD2. J lost 2 bases, V lost 5 bases, and 8 bases had no gene match. The CDR3 contains 16 residues. CDR1 is SGHTA, CDR2 FQGTGA, per germline. The CDR3 here is CASSGISGRPYNEQFF. As DNA, the CDR3 is TGTGCCAGCAGCGGAATAAGCGGGAGACCCTACAATGAGCAGTTCTTC.

The sample holds a few counts of this clonotype. The chain recombines TRBV2 with TRBJ2-3; 11 bases match TRBD2. There are 16 residues in the CDR3. After removal of 3 bases from V and 3 bases from J, the junction contained 5 bases not matched to a gene. Germline V CDR1 and CDR2: SNHLY, FYNNEI. CDR3 residues: CASSEAPSGGTDTQYF. In DNA form, the CDR3 reads TGTGCCAGCAGTGAGGCCCCTAGCGGGGGGACAGATACGCAGTATTTT.

J is TRBJ2-5 and V is TRBV5-1; TRBD2 agrees at 8 bases. This CDR3 contains 15 residues. Germline values: CDR1 SGHRS, CDR2 YFSETQ. J gave up 5 bases and V 5 bases, and 11 bases lay outside the gene matches. The CDR3 DNA reads as TGCGCCAGCAGTCCCAGCGGGAGTGTAGGGGAGACCCAGTACTTC. The encoded protein is CASSPSGSVGETQYF.

With respect to this clonotype: A much larger clonotype is one base distant, so this may be a read error. V gene TRBV4-2 combines with J gene TRBJ2-5, with a weak D call TRBD2 (5 bases). This CDR3 is 14 amino acids long. Germline CDR1 LGHNA, CDR2 YNFKEQ. In nucleotides, the CDR3 is TGTGCCAGCAGCCAGGGTGGGAGCCAAGAGGCCCAGTACTTC. It codes for CASSQGGSQEAQYF.

The chain carries TRBV12-3 or TRBV12-4 and TRBJ2-3; tentatively, D is TRBD2 (5 bases). CDR3 size: 13 residues. V shed 5 bases and J shed 4 bases, with 10 bases lying between them. CDR3: CASSATGADTQYF. The CDR3, as DNA: TGTGCCAGCAGTGCAACCGGGGCAGATACGCAGTATTTT.

This clonotype was seen more than once but under ten times. The V gene is TRBV20-1, the J gene TRBJ1-6; D is undetermined. The CDR3 loop spans 17 amino acids. Germline CDR1 and CDR2: DFQATT and SNEGSKA (reference sequence). V lost 4 bases, J lost 0 bases, and 16 bases lay in between. The CDR3 loop reads CSATRRAASSYNSPLHF. In nucleotides, the CDR3 is TGCAGTGCTACCCGTAGGGCAGCCAGCTCCTATAATTCACCCCTCCACTTT.